The present entry profiles one TCR beta chain with its context. V lost 6 bases to trimming and J lost 6 bases, with 14 bases between them. Germline V CDR1 and CDR2: SGHDN, FVKESK. CDR3 length: 14 residues. This sample was included in a study of T cell clonotyping in hematopoietic cell transplantation. Clones were sequenced by immunoSEQ multiplex PCR, and TCRdb holds only the in-frame ones, with some missing. This repertoire shows fewer than 9,500 clones, around 94% found once; its top ten account for approximately 1.3%. Source: peripheral blood mononuclear cells, taken 30 days after allogeneic stem cell transplant. The chain has TRBV14 and TRBJ2-2; unclear D gene. The receptor was isolated from a male patient between 60 and 69 years old who had an allogeneic stem cell transplant from an unrelated donor, so T cells may come from the graft donor. Some clones in this sample may be carry-over from other donors' samples. CDR3 in amino acids: CASSPKLYAGELFF. CDR3 bases: TGTGCCAGCAGTCCCAAATTATACGCCGGGGAGCTGTTTTTT.